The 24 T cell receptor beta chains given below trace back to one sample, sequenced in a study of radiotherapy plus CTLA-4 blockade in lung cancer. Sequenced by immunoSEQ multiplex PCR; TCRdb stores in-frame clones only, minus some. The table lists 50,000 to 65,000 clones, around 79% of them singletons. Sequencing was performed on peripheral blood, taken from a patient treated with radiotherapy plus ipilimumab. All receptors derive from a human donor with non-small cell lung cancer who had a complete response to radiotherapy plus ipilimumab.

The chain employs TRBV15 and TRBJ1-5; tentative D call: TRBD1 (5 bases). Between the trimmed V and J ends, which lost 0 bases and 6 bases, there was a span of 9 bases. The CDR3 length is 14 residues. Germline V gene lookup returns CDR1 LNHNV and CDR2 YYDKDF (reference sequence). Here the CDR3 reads CATSREKGLQPQHF. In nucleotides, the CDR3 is TGTGCCACCAGCAGAGAGAAGGGGCTTCAGCCCCAGCATTTT.

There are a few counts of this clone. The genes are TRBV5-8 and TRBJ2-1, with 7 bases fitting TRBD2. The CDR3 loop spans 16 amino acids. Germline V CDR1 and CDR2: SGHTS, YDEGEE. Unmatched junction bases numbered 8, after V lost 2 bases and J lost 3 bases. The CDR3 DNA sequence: TGTGCCAGCAGCTTTGTGGCTAGCGGAAACTACAATGAGCAGTTCTTC. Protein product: CASSFVASGNYNEQFF.

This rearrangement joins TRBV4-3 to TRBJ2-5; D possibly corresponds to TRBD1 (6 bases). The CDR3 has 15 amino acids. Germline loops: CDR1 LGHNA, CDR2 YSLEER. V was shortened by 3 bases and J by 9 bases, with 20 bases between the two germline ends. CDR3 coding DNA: TGCGCCAGCAGCCAGGCTCAGGGGACCATGTCGGCCCAGTACTTC. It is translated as CASSQAQGTMSAQYF.

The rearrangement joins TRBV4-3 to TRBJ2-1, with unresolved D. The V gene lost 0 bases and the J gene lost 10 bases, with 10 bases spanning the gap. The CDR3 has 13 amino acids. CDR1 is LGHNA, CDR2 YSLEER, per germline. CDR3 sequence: CASSQEVRLEQFF. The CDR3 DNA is TGCGCCAGCAGCCAAGAGGTTCGCCTAGAGCAGTTCTTC.

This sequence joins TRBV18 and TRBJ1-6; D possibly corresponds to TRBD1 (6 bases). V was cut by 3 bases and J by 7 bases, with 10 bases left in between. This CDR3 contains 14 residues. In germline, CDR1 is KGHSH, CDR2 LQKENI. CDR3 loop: CASSPKGENSPLHF. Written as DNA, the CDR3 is TGTGCCAGCTCACCGAAGGGGGAAAATTCACCCCTCCACTTT.

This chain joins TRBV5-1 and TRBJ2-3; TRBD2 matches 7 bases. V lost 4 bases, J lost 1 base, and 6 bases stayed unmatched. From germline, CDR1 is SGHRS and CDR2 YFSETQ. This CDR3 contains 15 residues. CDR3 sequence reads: CASSPVGGGTDTQYF. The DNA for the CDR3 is TGCGCCAGCAGCCCGGTGGGGGGGGGCACAGATACGCAGTATTTT.

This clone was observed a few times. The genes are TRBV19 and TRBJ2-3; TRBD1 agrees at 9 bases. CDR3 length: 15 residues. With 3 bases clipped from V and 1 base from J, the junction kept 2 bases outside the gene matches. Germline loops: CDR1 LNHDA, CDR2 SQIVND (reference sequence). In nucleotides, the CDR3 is TGTGCCAGTAGTATCCGGACAGGGGGCACAGATACGCAGTATTTT. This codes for CASSIRTGGTDTQYF.

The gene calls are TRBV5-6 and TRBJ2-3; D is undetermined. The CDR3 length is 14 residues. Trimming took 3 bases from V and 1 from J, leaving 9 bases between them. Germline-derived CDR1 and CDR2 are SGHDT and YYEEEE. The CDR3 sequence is CASSSRQGTDTQYF. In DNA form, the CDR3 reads TGTGCCAGCAGCTCCCGGCAGGGCACAGATACGCAGTATTTT.

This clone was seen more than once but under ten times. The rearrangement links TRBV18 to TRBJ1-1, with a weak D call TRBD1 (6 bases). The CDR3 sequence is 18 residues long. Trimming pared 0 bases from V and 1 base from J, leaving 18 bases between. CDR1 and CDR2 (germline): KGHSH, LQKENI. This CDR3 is CASSPPVGRGARNTEAFF. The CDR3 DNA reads TGTGCCAGCTCACCACCGGTGGGCAGGGGCGCACGGAACACTGAAGCTTTCTTT.

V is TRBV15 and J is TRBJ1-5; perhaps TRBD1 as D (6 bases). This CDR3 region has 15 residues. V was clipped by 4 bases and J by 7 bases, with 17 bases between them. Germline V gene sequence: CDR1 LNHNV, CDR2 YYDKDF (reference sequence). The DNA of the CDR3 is TGTGCCACCAGCATCCTGGCGGGGGGCAGGCAGCCCCAGCATTTT. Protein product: CATSILAGGRQPQHF.

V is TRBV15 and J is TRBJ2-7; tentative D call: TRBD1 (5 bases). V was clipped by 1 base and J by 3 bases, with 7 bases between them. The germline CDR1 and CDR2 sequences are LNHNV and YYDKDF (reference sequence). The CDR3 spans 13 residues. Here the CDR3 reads CATSRGRVYEQYF. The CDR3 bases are TGTGCCACCAGCAGAGGCAGGGTCTACGAGCAGTACTTC.

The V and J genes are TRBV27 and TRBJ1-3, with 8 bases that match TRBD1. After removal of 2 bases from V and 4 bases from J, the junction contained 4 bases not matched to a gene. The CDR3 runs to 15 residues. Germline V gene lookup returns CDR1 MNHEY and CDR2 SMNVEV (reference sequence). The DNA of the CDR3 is TGTGCCAGCAGTTTACAGGGGGCAGAAGGAAACACCATATATTTT. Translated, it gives CASSLQGAEGNTIYF.

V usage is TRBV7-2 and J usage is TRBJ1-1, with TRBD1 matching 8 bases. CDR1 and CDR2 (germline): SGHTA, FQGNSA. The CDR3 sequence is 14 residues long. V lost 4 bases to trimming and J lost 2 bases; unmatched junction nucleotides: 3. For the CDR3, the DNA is TGTGCCAGCAGCTCTCAGGGGGCAAACACTGAAGCTTTCTTT. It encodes CASSSQGANTEAFF.

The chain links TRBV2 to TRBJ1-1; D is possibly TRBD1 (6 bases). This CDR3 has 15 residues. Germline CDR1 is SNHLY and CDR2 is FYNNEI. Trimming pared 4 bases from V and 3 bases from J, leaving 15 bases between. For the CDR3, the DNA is TGTGCCAGCAGTGGGGAGGGGGGTCTGGACACTGAAGCTTTCTTT. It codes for CASSGEGGLDTEAFF.

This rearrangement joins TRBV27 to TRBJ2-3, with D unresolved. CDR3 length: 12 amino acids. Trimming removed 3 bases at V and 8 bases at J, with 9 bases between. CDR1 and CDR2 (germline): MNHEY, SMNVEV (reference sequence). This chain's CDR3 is CASSFRVGTQYF. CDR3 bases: TGTGCCAGCAGTTTTCGAGTCGGTACGCAGTATTTT.

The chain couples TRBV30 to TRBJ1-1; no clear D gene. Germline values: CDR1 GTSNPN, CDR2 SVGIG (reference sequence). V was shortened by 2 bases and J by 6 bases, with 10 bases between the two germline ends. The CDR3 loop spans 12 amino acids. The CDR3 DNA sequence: TGTGCCTGGAGTCGACTTTCCGCTGAAGCTTTCTTT. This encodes CAWSRLSAEAFF.

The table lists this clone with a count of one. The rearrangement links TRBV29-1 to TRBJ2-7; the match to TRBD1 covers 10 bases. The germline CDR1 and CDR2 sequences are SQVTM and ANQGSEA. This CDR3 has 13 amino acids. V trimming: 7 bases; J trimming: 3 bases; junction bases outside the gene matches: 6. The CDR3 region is CSATGTGVYEQYF. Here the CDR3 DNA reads TGCAGCGCGACCGGGACAGGGGTCTACGAGCAGTACTTC.

The CDR3 loop reads CATSRGQPLGYGYTF. CDR3 DNA sequence: TGTGCCACCAGCAGAGGACAGCCACTGGGCTATGGCTACACCTTC. The gene calls are TRBV15 and TRBJ1-2, with D possibly TRBD1 on 5 matching bases. Trimming stripped 1 base from V and 4 bases from J, with 13 bases between. Germline assignment: CDR1 LNHNV and CDR2 YYDKDF (reference sequence). The CDR3 totals 15 residues.

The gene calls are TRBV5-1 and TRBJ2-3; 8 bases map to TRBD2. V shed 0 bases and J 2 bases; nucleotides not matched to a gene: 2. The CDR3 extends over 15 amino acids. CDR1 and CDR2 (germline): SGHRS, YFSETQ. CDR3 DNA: TGCGCCAGCAGCTTGGCGCGGGGGGACACAGATACGCAGTATTTT. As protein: CASSLARGDTDTQYF.

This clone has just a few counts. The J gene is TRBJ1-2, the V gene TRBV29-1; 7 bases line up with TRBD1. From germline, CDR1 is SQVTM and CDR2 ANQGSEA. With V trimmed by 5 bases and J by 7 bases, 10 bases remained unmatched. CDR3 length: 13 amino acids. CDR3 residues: CSVLLQGGGGYTF. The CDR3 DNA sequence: TGCAGCGTTCTACTTCAGGGGGGAGGTGGCTACACCTTC.

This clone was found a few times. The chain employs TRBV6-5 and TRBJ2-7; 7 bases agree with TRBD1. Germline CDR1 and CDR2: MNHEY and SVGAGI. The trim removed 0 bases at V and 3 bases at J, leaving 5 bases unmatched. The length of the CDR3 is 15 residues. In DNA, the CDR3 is TGTGCCAGCAGTTACTCGCTTACAGGGGACTACGAGCAGTACTTC. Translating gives CASSYSLTGDYEQYF.

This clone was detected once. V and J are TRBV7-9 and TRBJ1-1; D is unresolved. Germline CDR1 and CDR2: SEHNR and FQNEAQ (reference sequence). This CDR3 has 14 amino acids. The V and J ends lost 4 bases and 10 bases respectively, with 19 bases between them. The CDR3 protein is CASSSPMIRNRAFF. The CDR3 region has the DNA TGTGCCAGCAGCTCCCCCATGATCCGGAACAGAGCTTTCTTT.

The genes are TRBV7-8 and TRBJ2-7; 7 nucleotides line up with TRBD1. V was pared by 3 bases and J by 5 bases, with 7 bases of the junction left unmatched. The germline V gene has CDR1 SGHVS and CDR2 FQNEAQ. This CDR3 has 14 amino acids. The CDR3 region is CASSFGQAWDEQYF. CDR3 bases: TGTGCCAGCAGCTTCGGACAGGCCTGGGACGAGCAGTACTTC.

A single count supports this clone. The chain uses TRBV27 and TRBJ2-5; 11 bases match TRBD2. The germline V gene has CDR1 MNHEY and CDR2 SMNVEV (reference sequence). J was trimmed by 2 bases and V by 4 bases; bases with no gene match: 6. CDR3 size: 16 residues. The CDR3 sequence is CASSSLGLAEQETQYF. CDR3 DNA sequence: TGTGCCAGCAGTTCCTTGGGACTAGCGGAACAAGAGACCCAGTACTTC.